Sequencing of this TCR beta chain was carried out in a study of neurological immune-mediated disorders. Points from the study as a whole: Patients with HTLV-1-associated myelopathy had the highest level of TCR clonal expansion, whereas patients with multiple sclerosis had the lowest level, falling beneath the level found in healthy controls. Subjects shared no identical expanded-clone CDR3 amino acid sequences, suggesting private TCR-beta repertoires in all groups.

TCRdb called the 5' RACE reads again in MiXCR, with one record for every CDR3 protein. The table includes more than 15,000 distinct CDR3 sequences, roughly 14% detected once. V shed 2 bases and J shed 5 bases, with 7 bases lying between them. This CDR3 has 12 amino acids. The V gene's germline CDR1 is SGDLS and CDR2 YYNGEE. The sample holds many counts of this clonotype. Its antigen remains unknown. This clonotype was sampled from a man in his 60s with HTLV-1-associated myelopathy (HAM/TSP). The genes are TRBV9 and TRBJ2-5; TRBD1 is a possible D gene (6 bases). The sample was PBMCs. In DNA, the CDR3 is TGTGCCAGCAGCGTGGACAGCGAGACCCAGTACTTC. Translation: CASSVDSETQYF.